This T cell receptor (beta chain) was documented in a study of T cell responses to AZD1222 COVID-19 vaccine. Study findings and constraints: Along spike, vaccine-associated CD4 TCRs were found throughout, with dominance at 160-218 and 743-854. The donors showed a predominance of white British ancestry and of females, with possible underestimation of clonal diversity. The reported proportion of spike-specific TCRs targeting unmutated variant regions was nearly half.

This CDR3 region has 15 residues. V dropped 5 bases and J dropped 5 bases, with 16 bases sitting between them. Germline V gene data show CDR1 as SEHNR and CDR2 as FQNEAQ (reference sequence). Profiled with immunoSEQ multiplex PCR; TCRdb holds only in-frame clones, not every one. The profile shows 120,000 to 150,000 clones, about 92% of them singletons. In the case of this clone: The target antigen is unknown.

This chain uses TRBV7-9 with TRBJ2-1; D remains ambiguous. Material: peripheral blood, obtained 28 days after the second AZD1222 dose. This receptor was identified in an adult who received the AZD1222 COVID-19 vaccine. CDR3 DNA: TGTGCCAGCAGCCTCCTTGGTGGGGAAAACAATGAGCAGTTCTTC. Its translation is CASSLLGGENNEQFF.